This T cell receptor (beta chain) was sequenced during a study of blood T cell repertoires in COVID-19. Study information: COVID-19 samples, acute and convalescent, were from the United States, Italy and Spain. From T cells, B-cell-depleted T cells, or PBMCs came the material, which was cDNA or gDNA.

From germline, CDR1 is SGHNT and CDR2 YYREEE (reference sequence). Trimming shortened V by 2 bases and J by 5 bases, and 16 bases separated the two germline ends. The CDR3 extends over 15 amino acids. Per the authors' pipeline: Amplified reference gene primers provided the basis for estimating nucleated cell counts. The method was immunoSEQ multiplex PCR; TCRdb's version includes in-frame clones alone and lacks a portion of them. From that table come the V and J calls and clone size; the DNA was used to work out D and trimming. The sample has some 50,000 clones; roughly 80% are singletons. The material sequenced was peripheral blood. The chain has TRBV5-4 and TRBJ1-1; D may be TRBD1 (5 bases). The TCR sequence derives from a man between 35 and 55 years old with acute or convalescent COVID-19. CDR3: CASSFDSGGGTEAFF. The CDR3 DNA reads TGTGCCAGCAGCTTCGACAGCGGCGGAGGGACTGAAGCTTTCTTT. The variable domain in full, with the rest retrieved from reference TRBV5-4 and TRBJ1-1, is ETGVTQSPTHLIKTRGQQVTLRCSSQSGHNTVSWYQQALGQGPQFIFQYYREEENGRGNFPPRFSGLQFPNYSSELNVNALELDDSALYLCASSFDSGGGTEAFFGQGTRLTVV.